A selection of T cell receptor beta chains follows, all from one sample in a study of human T cells and chemical hapten exposure. TCRdb recomputed calls from the RACE reads with MiXCR, one row per CDR3 protein. The table lists over 100,000 distinct CDR3 sequences, roughly 9% of them singletons. The specimen was whole blood, collected in connection with sensitization to the hapten diphenylcyclopropenone (DPC). Receptor source: a middle-aged woman with alopecia areata. Some clones in this sample may be carry-over from other donors' samples. The CDR3 runs from the conserved cysteine through the conserved F or W. Fields, in order: V gene, D gene, J gene, clone size, CDR3 DNA, CDR3 protein. D genes are given only for firm matches. The size of a clone is reported for some rows only, either as once, few or many, or as a class for expanded clones.

v_gene: TRBV28
d_gene: -
j_gene: TRBJ2-5
abundance: many
CDR3nt: TGTGCCAGCGATCGGGGGGCATGGGAGACCCAGTACTTC
CDR3aa: CASDRGAWETQYF

v_gene: TRBV18
d_gene: TRBD2
j_gene: TRBJ2-1
abundance: -
CDR3nt: TGTGCCAGCTCACCAAGTATTAGCGGGGGGACGAATGAGCAGTTCTTC
CDR3aa: CASSPSISGGTNEQFF

v_gene: TRBV29-1
d_gene: -
j_gene: TRBJ1-1
abundance: -
CDR3nt: TGCAGCGGCTATCCAGGGGCCGAGAACACTGGAGCTTTCTTT
CDR3aa: CSGYPGAENTGAFF

v_gene: TRBV29-1
d_gene: -
j_gene: TRBJ2-5
abundance: -
CDR3nt: TGCAGCGTTGAAAAGCAGAACCAAGAGACCCAGTACTTC
CDR3aa: CSVEKQNQETQYF

v_gene: TRBV10-3
d_gene: TRBD1
j_gene: TRBJ2-3
abundance: -
CDR3nt: TGTGCCATCAGCGGGACAGCAACACACACAGATACGCAGTATTTT
CDR3aa: CAISGTATHTDTQYF

v_gene: TRBV12-3/TRBV12-4
d_gene: -
j_gene: TRBJ1-2
abundance: -
CDR3nt: TGTGCCAGCACCTTGGGGGGGGCTAACTATGGCTACACCTTC
CDR3aa: CASTLGGANYGYTF

v_gene: TRBV20-1
d_gene: -
j_gene: TRBJ1-1
abundance: few
CDR3nt: TGCAGTGCTGGCTTCGGGGACACTGAAGCTTTCTTT
CDR3aa: CSAGFGDTEAFF

v_gene: TRBV12-3/TRBV12-4
d_gene: TRBD1
j_gene: TRBJ2-7
abundance: many
CDR3nt: TGTGCCAGCAGTTCAATCCGCGGACAGGGAGGTACCGAGCAGTACTTC
CDR3aa: CASSSIRGQGGTEQYF

v_gene: TRBV18
d_gene: TRBD2
j_gene: TRBJ2-7
abundance: many
CDR3nt: TGTGCCAGCTCACCCGTACTAGCGGGGATTTACGAGCAGTACTTC
CDR3aa: CASSPVLAGIYEQYF

v_gene: TRBV12-3/TRBV12-4
d_gene: -
j_gene: TRBJ2-7
abundance: many
CDR3nt: TGTGCCAGCAGTTTTAGGGTCGAGCAGTACTTC
CDR3aa: CASSFRVEQYF

v_gene: TRBV3-1
d_gene: -
j_gene: TRBJ1-1
abundance: many
CDR3nt: TGTGCCAGCAGCCCCTTGGCCGTGAACACTGAAGCTTTCTTT
CDR3aa: CASSPLAVNTEAFF

v_gene: TRBV7-9
d_gene: -
j_gene: TRBJ1-2
abundance: many
CDR3nt: TGTGCCAGCAGCTCGAGCGGGCGATATGGCTACACCTTC
CDR3aa: CASSSSGRYGYTF

v_gene: TRBV20-1
d_gene: -
j_gene: TRBJ2-5
abundance: many
CDR3nt: TGCAGTGGGCGGGATCCCCTGGGAGAGACCCAGTACTTC
CDR3aa: CSGRDPLGETQYF